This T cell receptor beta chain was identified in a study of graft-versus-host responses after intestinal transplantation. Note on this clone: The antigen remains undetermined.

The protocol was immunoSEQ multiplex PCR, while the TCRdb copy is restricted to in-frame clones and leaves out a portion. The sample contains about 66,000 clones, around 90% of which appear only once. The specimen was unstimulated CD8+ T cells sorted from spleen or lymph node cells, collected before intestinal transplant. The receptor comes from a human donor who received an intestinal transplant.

CDR3 protein: CASSEAPWGVGHEQYF. The CDR3, as DNA: TGTGCCAGCAGTGAAGCCCCCTGGGGGGTTGGACACGAGCAGTACTTC. The gene calls are TRBV6-1 and TRBJ2-7; D perhaps matches TRBD2 (6 bases). The V and J ends lost 0 bases and 5 bases respectively, with 17 bases between them. The CDR3 sequence is 16 residues long. CDR1 and CDR2 (germline): MNHNS, SASEGT.